Below, 25 T cell receptor beta chains from the same sample are listed, as sequenced in a study of siplizumab effects on memory and regulatory T cells. Assay used: immunoSEQ multiplex PCR; TCRdb lists only in-frame clones, some missing. The data hold about 56,000 clones, with around 97% observed a single time. The sequencing sample was made of naive CD8+ T cells sorted from blood. The receptors derive from a human donor in good health.

V is TRBV27 and J is TRBJ1-4, with a weak D call TRBD1 (6 bases). Germline assignment: CDR1 MNHEY and CDR2 SMNVEV (reference sequence). The CDR3 totals 15 residues. Trimming left V 5 bases short and J 4 bases short, with 14 bases between. CDR3 amino acids: CASSTTGDGNEKLFF. DNA for the CDR3: TGTGCCAGCAGTACGACAGGAGATGGTAATGAAAAACTGTTTTTT.

The genes are TRBV10-3 and TRBJ2-5, with 12 positions matching TRBD2. The DNA matches TRBJ2-7 better at its end, which makes the J call doubtful. From germline, CDR1 is ENHRY and CDR2 SYGVKD. The CDR3 consists of 13 residues. The CDR3 is CAIRGLAGYEQYF. CDR3 coding DNA: TGTGCCATCAGGGGACTAGCGGGTTACGAGCAGTACTTC.

This CDR3 is CASSIRELGETQYF. As DNA, the CDR3 is TGTGCCAGCAGCATCCGGGAACTCGGGGAGACCCAGTACTTC. The genes are TRBV5-4 and TRBJ2-5; D possibly corresponds to TRBD2 (5 bases). V dropped 4 bases and J dropped 5 bases, with 15 bases sitting between them. This CDR3 is 14 amino acids long. Looked up from germline, CDR1 is SGHNT and CDR2 is YYREEE (reference sequence).

The genes are TRBV27 and TRBJ2-5; TRBD1 aligns across 7 bases. Germline loops: CDR1 MNHEY, CDR2 SMNVEV (reference sequence). The CDR3 consists of 14 residues. J lost 4 bases, V lost 5 bases, and 7 bases had no gene match. CDR3 sequence reads: CASSNQGVGETQYF. Here the CDR3 DNA reads TGTGCCAGCAGTAATCAGGGGGTTGGAGAGACCCAGTACTTC.

The chain links TRBV19 to TRBJ2-1; D gene unclear. The CDR3 has 12 residues. V gave up 5 bases and J gave up 7 bases, with 9 bases separating them. The germline gives CDR1 LNHDA, CDR2 SQIVND (reference sequence). The CDR3 loop is CASSSYGNEQFF. CDR3 DNA: TGTGCCAGTAGTTCATACGGGAATGAGCAGTTCTTC.

The chain has TRBV6-6 and TRBJ2-3, with 7 bases lining up with TRBD2. Losses at the gene ends were 7 bases for V and 3 bases for J; bases not matched to a gene: 4. Germline CDR1 MNHNY, CDR2 SVGAGI (reference sequence). The CDR3 is 13 amino acids. The CDR3 nucleotides are TGTGCCAGCACCATGGGGGGGACAGATACGCAGTATTTT. Its protein is CASTMGGTDTQYF.

The chain employs TRBV7-9 and TRBJ1-1, with 8 bases identical to TRBD1. The trim removed 5 bases at V and 4 bases at J, leaving 6 bases unmatched. The CDR3 extends over 14 amino acids. From germline, CDR1 is SEHNR and CDR2 FQNEAQ (reference sequence). CDR3 sequence reads: CASSPDRGATEAFF. Here the CDR3 DNA reads TGTGCCAGCAGCCCCGACAGGGGAGCCACTGAAGCTTTCTTT.

This clone was detected a few times. Other DNA sequences within the sample encode an identical CDR3. V is TRBV6-1 and J is TRBJ1-2; a possible D gene is TRBD1 (5 bases). Germline lookup yields CDR1 MNHNS and CDR2 SASEGT. The CDR3 has 13 amino acids. V was pared by 3 bases and J by 8 bases, with 13 bases between. The CDR3 DNA reads as TGTGCCAGCAGTGACTTGGGGGGTCGGGGCTACACCTTC. Its translation is CASSDLGGRGYTF.

This rearrangement joins TRBV5-5 to TRBJ2-3, with TRBD1 matching over 8 bases. The CDR3 is made up of 15 amino acids. The germline CDR1 and CDR2 sequences are SGHKS and YYEKEE (reference sequence). Trimming took 3 bases from V and 2 from J; bases not matched to a gene: 5. The CDR3 protein is CASSWRDRYTDTQYF. The CDR3 nucleotides read TGTGCCAGCAGCTGGAGGGACAGGTACACAGATACGCAGTATTTT.

This chain uses TRBV28 with TRBJ2-2, with 8 bases fitting TRBD2. The CDR3 has 17 residues. V dropped 5 bases and J dropped 5; count of bases not matched to a gene: 13. Germline CDR1 MDHEN, CDR2 SYDVKM. The CDR3 is CASSPVRGRTITGELFF. As DNA, the CDR3 is TGTGCCAGCAGTCCCGTGCGCGGGAGGACTATTACCGGGGAGCTGTTTTTT.

The chain is built from TRBV6-5 and TRBJ2-5; 9 positions match TRBD1. Per the germline V gene, CDR1 is MNHEY and CDR2 is SVGAGI. V was pared by 0 bases and J by 4 bases, with 6 bases of the junction left unmatched. The CDR3 covers 16 residues. The chain's CDR3 is CASSYSSGQGGETQYF. CDR3 sequence (DNA): TGTGCCAGCAGTTACTCGTCGGGACAGGGAGGAGAGACCCAGTACTTC.

The rearrangement joins TRBV6-5 to TRBJ2-7; TRBD1 matches at 8 bases. V lost 6 bases and J lost 7; bases outside the gene matches: 14. The V gene's germline CDR1 is MNHEY and CDR2 SVGAGI. The CDR3 sequence is 15 residues long. The CDR3 coding sequence is TGTGCCAGCAGCGTATCCGGGACAGGTTCGTGGGAGCAGTACTTC. As protein: CASSVSGTGSWEQYF.

The rearrangement joins TRBV6-5 to TRBJ1-4, with D possibly being TRBD1 (5 bases). Germline values: CDR1 MNHEY, CDR2 SVGAGI. V lost 2 bases and J 3 bases, leaving 13 bases between the germline ends. This CDR3 comprises 16 residues. In DNA form, the CDR3 reads TGTGCCAGCAGTTACGGCAGGGATGGCCCTAATGAAAAACTGTTTTTT. This encodes CASSYGRDGPNEKLFF.

The J gene is TRBJ2-7, the V gene TRBV9, with D uncertain. Germline CDR1 and CDR2: SGDLS and YYNGEE. With 0 bases removed from V and 0 bases from J, the gap between germline ends came to 4 bases. The CDR3 sequence is 13 residues long. Here the CDR3 reads CASSVGSSYEQYF. CDR3 sequence (DNA): TGTGCCAGCAGCGTAGGATCCTCCTACGAGCAGTACTTC.

The chain uses TRBV27 and TRBJ2-7; D call uncertain. Germline values: CDR1 MNHEY, CDR2 SMNVEV (reference sequence). V dropped 10 bases and J dropped 5 bases, with 15 bases sitting between them. The CDR3 extends over 12 amino acids. In DNA, the CDR3 is TGTGCCACTATGTCTAGGGTCAACGAGCAGTACTTC. Translation: CATMSRVNEQYF.

The CDR3 reads CASSILRRGQGKDTQYF. DNA of the CDR3: TGTGCCAGCAGCATACTACGGAGGGGGCAAGGTAAAGATACGCAGTATTTT. This chain uses TRBV5-6 with TRBJ2-3, with a weak D call TRBD1 (7 bases). The V and J ends lost 4 bases and 5 bases respectively, with 23 bases between them. CDR1 SGHDT and CDR2 YYEEEE come from the germline V gene. This CDR3 comprises 17 residues.

The V and J genes are TRBV19 and TRBJ1-2; 8 bases match TRBD1. The CDR3 loop spans 13 amino acids. V gave up 10 bases and J gave up 2 bases; unmatched junction bases: 6. CDR1 is LNHDA and CDR2 is SQIVND in the germline V gene (reference sequence). Here the CDR3 DNA reads TGTGCCATAAGCCCAGGGGGCAACTATGGCTACACCTTC. It specifies CAISPGGNYGYTF.

V usage is TRBV6-5 and J usage is TRBJ1-1; D gene ambiguous. The CDR3 spans 13 residues. Germline-derived CDR1 and CDR2 are MNHEY and SVGAGI. V gave up 4 bases and J gave up 0 bases, with 6 bases separating them. The CDR3 sequence: CASSWAVNTEAFF. CDR3 in DNA: TGTGCCAGCAGTTGGGCGGTGAACACTGAAGCTTTCTTT.

CDR3 bases: TGCAGCGTCGTACTAGCGGGAGGATCTGGTGAGCAGTTCTTC. It codes for CSVVLAGGSGEQFF. The chain carries TRBV29-1 and TRBJ2-1, with TRBD2 matching over 12 bases. There are 14 residues in the CDR3. Germline CDR1 reads SQVTM; CDR2 reads ANQGSEA. After removal of 6 bases from V and 9 bases from J, the junction contained 9 bases not matched to a gene.

This clone has just one count. V and J are TRBV7-8 and TRBJ2-5; 9 positions agree with TRBD2. The CDR3 sequence is 16 residues long. CDR1 and CDR2 from the germline V gene are SGHVS and FQNEAQ. V lost 1 base, J lost 1 base, and 4 bases stayed unmatched. In nucleotides, the CDR3 is TGTGCCAGCAGCTTAGATCCTAGCGGGGTCCAAGAGACCCAGTACTTC. Its protein product is CASSLDPSGVQETQYF.

V and J are TRBV5-5 and TRBJ1-1; possibly TRBD1 for D (5 bases). V was shortened by 4 bases and J by 3 bases, with 10 bases between the two germline ends. CDR3 size: 13 residues. Germline V gives CDR1 SGHKS, CDR2 YYEKEE (reference sequence). CDR3 sequence reads: CASSLQGYTEAFF. DNA of the CDR3: TGTGCCAGCAGCCTTCAGGGATACACTGAAGCTTTCTTT.

The chain employs TRBV19 and TRBJ2-3; D unresolved. V dropped 10 bases and J dropped 3 bases, with 17 bases sitting between them. Per germline, CDR1 LNHDA and CDR2 SQIVND (reference sequence). The CDR3 has 14 amino acids. CDR3 DNA: TGTGCCACGGCACGCGCCAGAATTACAGATACGCAGTATTTT. It specifies CATARARITDTQYF.

The J gene is TRBJ2-1, the V gene TRBV7-8; 9 bases match TRBD2. The CDR3 runs 15 residues. After removal of 4 bases from V and 8 bases from J, the junction contained 9 bases not matched to a gene. Germline CDR1 is SGHVS and CDR2 is FQNEAQ. CDR3 residues: CASSSLSGSPDEQFF. Written as DNA, the CDR3 is TGTGCCAGCAGCTCACTTAGCGGGAGTCCTGATGAGCAGTTCTTC.

The chain combines TRBV2 with TRBJ2-7; D gene uncertain. The CDR3 runs to 11 residues. Germline lookup yields CDR1 SNHLY and CDR2 FYNNEI. V lost 8 bases to trimming and J lost 1 base, with 6 bases between them. DNA for the CDR3: TGTGCCAGCTCCTTTTCCTACGAGCAGTACTTC. As protein: CASSFSYEQYF.

The chain has TRBV9 and TRBJ2-3; D remains ambiguous. Per the germline V gene, CDR1 is SGDLS and CDR2 is YYNGEE. The CDR3 covers 14 residues. Trimming took off 4 bases at V and 0 bases at J, with 9 bases between the two ends. CDR3 nucleotides: TGTGCCAGCAGCCCACGTTTAAGCACAGATACGCAGTATTTT. It specifies CASSPRLSTDTQYF.